Below are 19 T cell receptor beta chains sequenced from a single sample in a study of T cell clonality in common variable immunodeficiency. TCRdb's copy holds only in-frame clones and misses some; the assay was immunoSEQ multiplex PCR. The repertoire consists of roughly 60,000 clones, none detected only once. The sequenced sample consisted of peripheral blood mononuclear cells. All receptors derive from a person aged 18-69 years in good health.

A remark on this clone: The read terminates 3 residues ahead of where the CDR3 ends, so the germline J gene completes it. This chain uses TRBV30 with TRBJ1-2; possible D gene TRBD1, 6 bases. Germline V gives CDR1 GTSNPN, CDR2 SVGIG (reference sequence). There are 16 residues in the CDR3. The part of the CDR3 DNA that was read is TGTGCCTGGAGTGTGGGGGCTAGTGGGGGCACAGATACC. Translating gives CAWSVGASGGTDT. The full CDR3 reads CAWSVGASGGTDTYTF.

Many counts were recorded for this clone. The CDR3 end lies 3 residues beyond the end of the read and is filled in from the germline J gene. This sequence joins TRBV4-2 and TRBJ1-2, with TRBD1 matching over 8 bases. The length of the CDR3 is 14 residues. Germline loops: CDR1 LGHNA, CDR2 YNFKEQ. The sequenced part of the CDR3 DNA is TGTGCCAGCAGCCAACCGGACAGGGACGACGGC. Amino acids: CASSQPDRDDG. The CDR3 in full is CASSQPDRDDGYTF.

This clone was seen at least ten times. The missing CDR3 end, 3 residues past where the read stops, is filled in from the germline J gene. The genes are TRBV6-2 or TRBV6-3 and TRBJ1-2; TRBD1 might be the D (6 bases). The CDR3 loop spans 14 amino acids. V lost 5 bases to trimming and J lost 5 bases, with 15 bases between them. From germline, CDR1 is MNHEY and CDR2 SVGEGT. CDR3 bases read: TGTGCCAGCAGTCCAACCAGAACAGGGTATGGC. Residues: CASSPTRTGYG. Given in full, the CDR3 is CASSPTRTGYGYTF.

Many counts were recorded for this clone. The CDR3 end falls 3 residues outside the read, so it is completed with the germline J gene. V usage is TRBV5-1 and J usage is TRBJ2-2, with 8 positions matching TRBD1. The CDR3 covers 14 residues. Per the germline V gene, CDR1 is SGHRS and CDR2 is YFSETQ. V dropped 5 bases and J dropped 3; count of bases not matched to a gene: 3. CDR3 DNA, as far as it was read: TGCGCCAGCAGTTGGACAGGGTACACCGGGGAG. This codes for CASSWTGYTGE. The CDR3 in full is CASSWTGYTGELFF.

This clone was seen repeatedly, ten times or more. The read comes to an end 3 residues before the CDR3 does, leaving the germline J gene to fill in the end. The rearrangement uses TRBV20-1 and TRBJ2-3; 11 bases are a match to TRBD2. The CDR3 has 18 residues. V trimming: 5 bases; J trimming: 2 bases; junction bases outside the gene matches: 15. Germline loops: CDR1 DFQATT, CDR2 SNEGSKA (reference sequence). Incomplete CDR3 DNA: TGCAGTGCTCTTCGACTAGCGGGAATACCCGCACCCACAGATACG. It specifies CSALRLAGIPAPTDT. In full, the CDR3 is CSALRLAGIPAPTDTQYF.

This clone has at least ten counts. The read terminates 3 residues ahead of where the CDR3 ends, so the germline J gene completes it. This chain joins TRBV11-2 and TRBJ2-7; D is uncertain. This CDR3 contains 12 residues. Trimming cost V 0 bases and J 5 bases, with 5 bases left between them. Per the germline V gene, CDR1 is SGHAT and CDR2 is FQNNGV. The CDR3 sequence is CASSLDGHEQYF. Incomplete CDR3 DNA: TGTGCCAGCAGCTTAGACGGTCACGAG.

This clone appeared many times. The sequence runs out 3 residues before the end of the CDR3; the remainder is reconstructed from the germline J gene. The chain uses TRBV11-2 and TRBJ1-4; the match to TRBD1 covers 7 bases. The CDR3 is made up of 12 amino acids. Germline-derived CDR1 and CDR2 are SGHAT and FQNNGV. Trimming removed 6 bases from V and 8 bases from J; junction bases left unmatched: 3. The CDR3 loop reads CASRSGGEKLFF. The sequenced CDR3 bases are TGTGCCAGCAGATCAGGGGGAGAAAAA.

This clone was detected many times. The CDR3 end is not reached by the read, which stops 3 residues before it; the germline J gene fills it in. V usage is TRBV30 and J usage is TRBJ2-5; the D is unclear. V lost 0 bases and J 5 bases, leaving 16 bases between the germline ends. Germline CDR1 reads GTSNPN; CDR2 reads SVGIG (reference sequence). The CDR3 has 15 residues. The CDR3 is CAWSVAPDARETQYF. The DNA read from the CDR3 is TGTGCCTGGAGTGTGGCTCCCGACGCCAGGGAGACC.

The sample holds many counts of this clone. From the germline J gene comes the end of the CDR3, since the read stops 3 residues before it. The chain links TRBV18 to TRBJ2-4, with D unclear. Germline values: CDR1 KGHSH, CDR2 LQKENI. The CDR3 is 11 amino acids. Here the CDR3 reads CASSPETSQYF. The CDR3 bases that were read are TGTGCCAGCTCACCAGAGACATCT.

There are many counts of this clone. From the germline J gene comes the end of the CDR3, since the read stops 3 residues before it. The V and J genes are TRBV18 and TRBJ2-1; 13 bases fit TRBD2. CDR3 length equals 16 residues. Germline assignment: CDR1 KGHSH and CDR2 LQKENI. Germline trimming cut 6 bases from V and 6 bases from J; bases unmatched to any gene: 8. The CDR3 sequence: CASSPRTSGSINEQFF. CDR3 DNA, as far as it was read: TGTGCCAGCTCCCCAAGGACTAGCGGGAGTATCAATGAG. Drawing the rest from reference TRBV18 and TRBJ2-1, the complete variable domain is NAGVMQNPRHLVRRRGQEARLRCSPMKGHSHVYWYRQLPEEGLKFMVYLQKENIIDESGMPKERFSAEFPKEGPSILRIQQVVRGDSAAYFCASSPRTSGSINEQFFGPGTRLTVL.

This clone was seen repeatedly, ten times or more. The read gets to within 3 residues of the CDR3 end, and the germline J gene fills in the rest. The chain recombines TRBV7-6 with TRBJ2-3, with D possibly being TRBD2 (6 bases). Germline lookup yields CDR1 SGHVS and CDR2 FNYEAQ. V lost 4 bases and J 0 bases, leaving 14 bases between the germline ends. The CDR3 spans 16 residues. CDR3 loop: CASSSTSAGSTDTQYF. CDR3 DNA, as far as it was read: TGTGCCAGCAGCTCCACTAGTGCGGGAAGCACAGATACG. Drawing the rest from reference TRBV7-6 and TRBJ2-3, the complete variable domain is GAGVSQSPRYKVTKRGQDVALRCDPISGHVSLYWYRQALGQGPEFLTYFNYEAQQDKSGLPNDRFSAERPEGSISTLTIQRTEQRDSAMYRCASSSTSAGSTDTQYFGPGTRLTVL.

This clone was picked up many times. The observed sequence ends 3 residues before the CDR3 terminus, with the missing tail filled in from the germline J gene. This chain links TRBV20-1 with TRBJ2-5, with TRBD2 matching 9 bases. The ends lost 4 bases at V and 3 bases at J; junction bases unmatched: 9. This CDR3 spans 15 amino acids. CDR1 is DFQATT, CDR2 SNEGSKA, per germline (reference sequence). The CDR3 reads CSAMMAGGPKETQYF. The sequenced CDR3 bases are TGCAGTGCTATGATGGCGGGAGGGCCCAAAGAGACC.

This clone was recorded at least ten times. The read halts 3 residues ahead of the CDR3 end, with the missing end drawn from the germline J gene. This sequence joins TRBV28 and TRBJ1-5; 7 nucleotides line up with TRBD1. Germline V lookup: CDR1 MDHEN, CDR2 SYDVKM. V was clipped by 6 bases and J by 3 bases; unmatched bases: 8. This CDR3 region has 15 residues. The CDR3 protein is CASRRTGPFNQPQHF. The CDR3 bases that were read are TGTGCCAGCAGACGGACAGGACCGTTCAATCAGCCC.

This clone was seen ten or more times. The sequenced part of the CDR3 DNA is TGCAGTGCTAGGGCAGGCACCGGGGAG. Its protein product is CSARAGTGE. The whole CDR3 protein is CSARAGTGELFF. The J gene is TRBJ2-2, the V gene TRBV20-1, with D unclear. Read sequence stops 3 residues before the CDR3 end, and the germline J gene provides the missing end. Trimming stripped 3 bases from V and 4 bases from J, with 6 bases between. CDR3 length: 12 residues. Germline-derived CDR1 and CDR2 are DFQATT and SNEGSKA (reference sequence).

This clone was recorded many times. The CDR3 end is not reached by the read, which stops 3 residues before it; the germline J gene fills it in. V and J are TRBV3-1 (or the pseudogene TRBV3-2) and TRBJ2-7; 7 nucleotides agree with TRBD1. V shed 2 bases and J 2 bases; nucleotides not matched to a gene: 3. This CDR3 is 14 amino acids long. CDR1 LGHDT and CDR2 YNNKEL come from the germline V gene (reference sequence). The CDR3 loop is CASSQNRGPYEQYF. The DNA read from the CDR3 is TGTGCCAGCAGCCAAAACAGGGGTCCCTACGAG.

This clone was recorded many times. The CDR3 spells CASSLVGQGNTEAFF. CDR3 DNA, as far as it was read: TGTGCCAGTAGTCTTGTGGGACAGGGTAACACTGAA. This chain connects TRBV19 to TRBJ1-1, with 9 bases identical to TRBD1. The DNA ends 3 residues before the CDR3 does, and the rest of the CDR3 is filled in from the germline J gene. Germline CDR1 is LNHDA and CDR2 is SQIVND (reference sequence). J was trimmed by 2 bases and V by 5 bases; bases with no gene match: 6. The CDR3 runs 15 residues. The full variable domain, in which reference TRBV19 and TRBJ1-1 provide the parts outside the CDR3, is DGGITQSPKYLFRKEGQNVTLSCEQNLNHDAMYWYRQDPGQGLRLIYYSQIVNDFQKGDIAEGYSVSREKKESFPLTVTSAQKNPTAFYLCASSLVGQGNTEAFFGQGTRLTVV.

This clone was found many times. The read ends 3 residues before the CDR3 terminus; that terminus is restored from the germline J gene. The gene calls are TRBV7-8 and TRBJ2-3, with TRBD1 identical over 8 bases. CDR1 and CDR2 from the germline V gene are SGHVS and FQNEAQ. Germline trimming cut 5 bases from V and 4 bases from J; bases unmatched to any gene: 5. This CDR3 is 14 amino acids long. CDR3 in amino acids: CASSMTGVPDTQYF. The CDR3 bases that were read are TGTGCCAGCAGCATGACAGGGGTTCCAGATACG.

This clone has a count of ten or more. With the read ending 3 residues before the CDR3 end, the germline J gene is used to fill in that end. The rearrangement links TRBV24-1 to TRBJ2-7; TRBD2 aligns across 11 bases. Trimming removed 8 bases from V and 1 base from J; junction bases left unmatched: 3. Germline V gene sequence: CDR1 KGHDR, CDR2 SFDVKD. CDR3 length: 14 amino acids. The DNA read from the CDR3 is TGTGCCACCATTCGACTAGCGGGGTCCTACGAG. Its translation: CATIRLAGSYE. The whole CDR3 sequence is CATIRLAGSYEQYF.

This clone showed up many times. The read comes to an end 3 residues before the CDR3 does, leaving the germline J gene to fill in the end. The chain couples TRBV18 to TRBJ1-3; no definite D call. CDR1 is KGHSH, CDR2 LQKENI, per germline. V lost 5 bases, J lost 2 bases, and 10 bases lay in between. The CDR3 consists of 14 residues. The sequenced part of the CDR3 DNA is TGTGCCAGCTCAGACCAGGCAGCTGGAAACACC. As protein: CASSDQAAGNT. The CDR3 reads in full as CASSDQAAGNTIYF.